Here is one T cell receptor (beta chain) with its context. The record originates from a study of T cells expressing NK-cell markers. CDR1 and CDR2 from the germline V gene are SGDLS and YYNGEE. There are 16 residues in the CDR3. TCRdb reprocessed the 5' RACE reads and stores each CDR3 protein as one record, lacking DNA. Recorded for this sample: some 300,000 distinct CDR3 sequences. The rearrangement joins TRBV9 to TRBJ2-3; TCRdb's D call of TRBD1 is untestable without DNA. The material sequenced was blood T cells: a sorted CD56 or NKG2C T cell subset, CD4+ or CD8+ T cells, or bulk PBMC T cells (not recorded which). This TCR came from a young man in good health. The CDR3 here is CASSVSGQTHADTQYF.